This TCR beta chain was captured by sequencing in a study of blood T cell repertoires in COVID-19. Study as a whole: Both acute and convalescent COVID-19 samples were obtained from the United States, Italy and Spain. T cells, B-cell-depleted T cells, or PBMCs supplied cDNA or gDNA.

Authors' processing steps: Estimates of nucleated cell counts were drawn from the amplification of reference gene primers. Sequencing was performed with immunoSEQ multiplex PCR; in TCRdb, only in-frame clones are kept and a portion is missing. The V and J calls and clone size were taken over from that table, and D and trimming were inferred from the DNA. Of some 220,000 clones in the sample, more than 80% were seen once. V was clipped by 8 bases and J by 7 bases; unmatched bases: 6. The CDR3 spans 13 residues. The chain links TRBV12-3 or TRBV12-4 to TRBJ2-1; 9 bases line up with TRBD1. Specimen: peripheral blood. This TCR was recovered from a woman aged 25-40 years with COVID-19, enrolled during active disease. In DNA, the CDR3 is TGTGCCAGCGGACCCGGGACAGGGAATGAGCAGTTCTTC. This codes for CASGPGTGNEQFF.